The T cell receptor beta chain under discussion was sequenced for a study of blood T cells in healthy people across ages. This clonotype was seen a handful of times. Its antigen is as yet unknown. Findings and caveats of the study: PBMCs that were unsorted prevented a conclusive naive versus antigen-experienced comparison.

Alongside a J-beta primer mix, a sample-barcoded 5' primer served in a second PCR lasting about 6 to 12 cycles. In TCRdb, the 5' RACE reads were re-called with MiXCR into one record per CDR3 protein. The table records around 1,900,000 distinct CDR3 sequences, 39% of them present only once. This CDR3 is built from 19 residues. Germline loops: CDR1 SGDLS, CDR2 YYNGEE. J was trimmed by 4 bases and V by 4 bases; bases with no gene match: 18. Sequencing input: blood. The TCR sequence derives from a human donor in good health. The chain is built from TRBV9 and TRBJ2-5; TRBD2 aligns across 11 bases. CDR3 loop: CASSPRTSGRTRVLETQYF. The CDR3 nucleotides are TGTGCCAGCAGCCCTAGGACTAGCGGGCGAACCCGGGTTCTAGAGACCCAGTACTTC.